Following are 30 T cell receptor beta chains from one sample sequenced in a study of T-cell reconstitution after alpha-beta-depleted transplantation in children. The authors prepared the TCRbeta library with unique molecular identifiers. TCRdb analysed the PCR reads with MiXCR anew, one entry per CDR3 protein. The sample includes roughly 250,000 distinct CDR3 sequences, around 7.8% of them seen just once. Here the sequenced sample was PBMCs, mostly from graft donor cells, taken 180 days after TCRalphabeta/CD19-depleted stem cell transplant. These receptors originate from a male patient younger than 18 who had a stem cell transplant for acute lymphoblastic leukemia, so the T cells may come from the graft donor.

This clonotype was counted between two and nine times. This rearrangement joins TRBV5-4 to TRBJ1-2; no clear D gene. CDR3 length: 13 residues. V was pared by 0 bases and J by 7 bases, with 10 bases between. The germline V gene encodes CDR1 SGHNT and CDR2 YYREEE (reference sequence). The CDR3 DNA reads as TGTGCCAGCAGCTTGGAGGCCTATACTGGCTACACCTTC. It is translated as CASSLEAYTGYTF.

This clonotype was seen repeatedly, ten times or more. CDR3 coding DNA: TGTGCCAGCAGCCCCTTAGGGCTTTCCAGCAGGGAAAAACTGTTTTTT. Amino acid sequence: CASSPLGLSSREKLFF. The chain couples TRBV7-6 to TRBJ1-4; D call uncertain. The CDR3 loop spans 16 amino acids. V dropped 5 bases and J dropped 8 bases, with 21 bases sitting between them. Germline V gene lookup returns CDR1 SGHVS and CDR2 FNYEAQ.

In this sample, this clonotype turned up many times. This chain uses TRBV12-3 or TRBV12-4 with TRBJ2-5; D may be TRBD2 (6 bases). The length of the CDR3 is 13 residues. V lost 3 bases and J 5 bases, leaving 10 bases between the germline ends. CDR3 in amino acids: CASSFGGFETQYF. The CDR3 bases are TGTGCCAGCAGTTTTGGGGGGTTTGAGACCCAGTACTTC.

This clonotype has a count of ten or more. The junction departs from germline at one end; a sequencing error may be responsible. The chain has TRBV28 and TRBJ2-2, with TRBD1 matching 7 bases. The V gene's germline CDR1 is MDHEN and CDR2 SYDVKM. This CDR3 has 14 amino acids. The CDR3 is CASSLTGHTGQLFF. CDR3 nucleotides: TGTGCCAGCAGTCTGACAGGGCACACCGGGCAGCTGTTTTTT.

This clonotype was observed many times. The chain carries TRBV12-3 or TRBV12-4 and TRBJ2-2; D not certain. V was clipped by 7 bases and J by 7 bases, with 19 bases between them. The CDR3 runs to 15 residues. DNA for the CDR3: TGTGCCAGCACCTTTGGGATGGTGGGGTTCGGGGAGCTGTTTTTT. Its translation: CASTFGMVGFGELFF.

Many counts were recorded for this clonotype. V gene TRBV18 combines with J gene TRBJ2-2; D remains ambiguous. V was shortened by 5 bases and J by 4 bases, with 8 bases between the two germline ends. Germline V gene sequence: CDR1 KGHSH, CDR2 LQKENI. The length of the CDR3 is 13 residues. CDR3 sequence (DNA): TGTGCCAGCTCATCTGACACCACCGGGGAGCTGTTTTTT. As protein: CASSSDTTGELFF.

Note on this clonotype: A much larger clone lies a single base off, so this may be a read error. The chain couples TRBV5-1 to TRBJ1-1, with 9 bases lining up with TRBD1. The CDR3 consists of 16 residues. Germline V gives CDR1 SGHRS, CDR2 YFSETQ. CDR3 nucleotide sequence: TGCTCCAGCAGCTCGCCGGGACAGGGTTTGAACACTGAAGCTTTCTTT. Its protein is CSSSSPGQGLNTEAFF.

The chain combines TRBV2 with TRBJ1-2; the D gene is possibly TRBD1 (5 bases). V lost 4 bases, J lost 7 bases, and 16 bases lay in between. The CDR3 is 14 residues long. Germline V gives CDR1 SNHLY, CDR2 FYNNEI. DNA for the CDR3: TGTGCCAGCAGTGGAGTAGGGGATCTCGGTGGCTACACCTTC. This encodes CASSGVGDLGGYTF.

This clonotype was found many times. The chain combines TRBV6-2 or TRBV6-3 with TRBJ2-7; D tentatively fits TRBD1 or TRBD2 (5 bases each). The V gene's germline CDR1 is MNHEY and CDR2 SVGEGT. V was cut by 6 bases and J by 7 bases, with 22 bases left in between. This CDR3 has 15 residues. The CDR3 DNA is TGTGCCAGCAGACCTCCAGTGGGGCCCGAGGGGGAGCAGTACTTC. It encodes CASRPPVGPEGEQYF.

Points on this clonotype: This may be a read error, as it is one base from a much larger clone. The chain has TRBV4-1 and TRBJ2-7; the D is unclear. This CDR3 spans 14 amino acids. Germline CDR1 MGHRA, CDR2 YSYEKL. CDR3 nucleotides: TGCGCCAGCAGCCATCGACCCGACTCCTACGAGCTGTACTTC. Protein sequence: CASSHRPDSYELYF.

In its sample, this clonotype was seen a few times. This rearrangement joins TRBV27 to TRBJ2-1, with 8 nucleotides matching TRBD1. This CDR3 comprises 18 residues. Per the germline V gene, CDR1 is MNHEY and CDR2 is SMNVEV (reference sequence). With V trimmed by 8 bases and J by 3 bases, 18 bases remained unmatched. The CDR3 is CASRARPLRGPLYNEQFF. The CDR3 DNA reads as TGTGCCAGCCGAGCCAGGCCCCTCAGGGGGCCCCTCTACAATGAGCAGTTCTTC.

This clonotype was picked up many times. The chain joins TRBV5-4 to TRBJ2-2, with D tentatively TRBD1 (6 bases). The CDR3 runs 16 residues. Trimming stripped 4 bases from V and 0 bases from J, with 13 bases between. CDR1 and CDR2 (germline): SGHNT, YYREEE (reference sequence). The CDR3 sequence is CASSEWTAANTGELFF. The CDR3 DNA reads as TGTGCCAGCAGCGAATGGACAGCCGCGAACACCGGGGAGCTGTTTTTT.

This clonotype was seen many times. V usage is TRBV7-3 and J usage is TRBJ2-1; D perhaps matches TRBD2 (7 bases). Germline assignment: CDR1 SGHTA and CDR2 FQGTGA. The CDR3 is made up of 13 amino acids. Trimming removed 0 bases at V and 10 bases at J, with 10 bases between. The CDR3 loop reads CASSLTGGVEQFF. In DNA form, the CDR3 reads TGTGCCAGCAGCTTAACAGGGGGGGTCGAGCAGTTCTTC.

Many counts were recorded for this clonotype. V and J are TRBV6-6 and TRBJ1-1; tentatively, D is TRBD1 (6 bases). V was pared by 7 bases and J by 5 bases, with 11 bases between. Germline CDR1 reads MNHNY; CDR2 reads SVGAGI (reference sequence). The CDR3 has 12 amino acids. CDR3 sequence (DNA): TGTGCCAGCACCCCGGACAGAACTGAAGCTTTCTTT. Its translation: CASTPDRTEAFF.

There are many counts of this clonotype. The rearrangement joins TRBV9 to TRBJ1-4, with D tentatively TRBD1 (5 bases). This CDR3 spans 14 amino acids. V dropped 3 bases and J dropped 3 bases, with 9 bases sitting between them. Germline-derived CDR1 and CDR2 are SGDLS and YYNGEE. CDR3 amino acids: CASSDGGANEKLFF. CDR3 in DNA: TGTGCCAGCAGCGATGGGGGAGCTAATGAAAAACTGTTTTTT.

This clonotype came up a few times. Possible read error: a much larger clone is one base away. This chain joins TRBV29-1 and TRBJ2-3; 11 bases fit TRBD2. The CDR3 sequence is 15 residues long. Germline lookup yields CDR1 SQVTM and CDR2 ANQGSEA. V shed 3 bases, J shed 4 bases, and the junction held 6 bases outside the gene matches. This chain's CDR3 is CSVDPGLAAPDTQYF. The CDR3 DNA is TGCAGCGTTGACCCGGGACTAGCGGCGCCAGATACGCAGTATTTT.

In this sample, this clonotype turned up many times. The V and J genes are TRBV12-3 or TRBV12-4 and TRBJ1-5; 7 bases line up with TRBD1. V lost 1 base and J lost 7; bases outside the gene matches: 10. This CDR3 is built from 16 residues. CDR3 amino acids: CASSLGIGQAAQPQHF. The DNA for the CDR3 is TGTGCCAGCAGTTTAGGAATCGGACAGGCTGCCCAGCCCCAGCATTTT.

Note on this clonotype: A clone one base away is much larger, so this may be a read error. CDR3 DNA sequence: TGCGCCAGCCAAGCTGGGAGAGGGATCAGCTGGGCCAACGTCCTGACTTTC. This translates into CASQAGRGISWANVLTF. The chain couples TRBV5-1 to TRBJ2-6; maybe TRBD2 (5 bases). The CDR3 is 17 residues long. The V gene's germline CDR1 is SGHRS and CDR2 YFSETQ. Trimming pared 7 bases from V and 5 bases from J, leaving 22 bases between.

This clonotype was counted at least ten times. The V gene is TRBV10-3, the J gene TRBJ1-5; tentatively, D is TRBD1 (5 bases). Germline CDR1 reads ENHRY; CDR2 reads SYGVKD. There are 15 residues in the CDR3. V was clipped by 1 base and J by 2 bases, with 9 bases between them. The CDR3 nucleotides are TGTGCCATCAGTGAGTACGGGGCGGGCAATCAGCCCCAGCATTTT. Protein sequence: CAISEYGAGNQPQHF.

In its sample, this clonotype was seen many times. J is TRBJ2-5 and V is TRBV28; 7 bases line up with TRBD1. This CDR3 is built from 14 residues. V dropped 5 bases and J dropped 4; count of bases not matched to a gene: 7. Germline values: CDR1 MDHEN, CDR2 SYDVKM. The CDR3 DNA follows: TGTGCCAGCAGTCAGCACAGGGGCCCAGAGACCCAGTACTTC. Translated: CASSQHRGPETQYF.

This clonotype was found a few times. The chain has TRBV11-2 and TRBJ2-7; a possible D gene is TRBD1 (5 bases). V was clipped by 3 bases and J by 3 bases, with 12 bases between them. The CDR3 has 14 amino acids. Germline V gene sequence: CDR1 SGHAT, CDR2 FQNNGV. The CDR3: CASSFQGTVYEQYF. DNA of the CDR3: TGTGCCAGCAGCTTTCAGGGCACCGTCTACGAGCAGTACTTC.

The chain combines TRBV5-1 with TRBJ2-2; 7 nucleotides line up with TRBD1. The CDR3 totals 14 residues. Germline-derived CDR1 and CDR2 are SGHRS and YFSETQ. The V segment lost 3 bases and the J segment 5 bases; nucleotides outside the gene matches: 4. The CDR3 sequence: CASSSGQVTGELFF. In DNA form, the CDR3 reads TGCGCCAGCAGCTCTGGACAGGTGACCGGGGAGCTGTTTTTT.

To note about this clonotype: It may be a read error: a sequence one base away is much more abundant. The conserved phenylalanine or tryptophan is not found at the CDR3 terminus, so this likely reflects a read error. V is TRBV6-1 and J is TRBJ2-7, with 7 bases that match TRBD1. Losses at the gene ends were 5 bases for V and 5 bases for J; bases not matched to a gene: 15. This CDR3 region has 16 residues. Looked up from germline, CDR1 is MNHNS and CDR2 is SASEGT. The CDR3 DNA sequence: TGTGCCAGCAGTCCCTACCCCGACAGGGCTTCTGACGAGCAGTACTTG. Translating it yields CASSPYPDRASDEQYL.

This clonotype was counted many times. The chain joins TRBV27 to TRBJ1-5; D is possibly TRBD1 (5 bases). This CDR3 has 15 amino acids. V was trimmed by 3 bases and J by 4 bases, leaving 13 bases between them. CDR1 and CDR2 (germline): MNHEY, SMNVEV (reference sequence). The CDR3 loop reads CASSFRPGGNQPQHF. Written as DNA, the CDR3 is TGTGCCAGCAGTTTTCGGCCGGGGGGTAATCAGCCCCAGCATTTT.

This clonotype was detected ten times or more. J is TRBJ2-3 and V is TRBV11-2, with TRBD2 identical over 8 bases. Germline V lookup: CDR1 SGHAT, CDR2 FQNNGV. This CDR3 spans 20 amino acids. The trim removed 1 base at V and 0 bases at J, leaving 15 bases unmatched. The CDR3 bases are TGTGCCAGCAGCTTAGTTGGACCCAGCGGGGGACCCTCTAGCACAGATACGCAGTATTTT. It is translated as CASSLVGPSGGPSSTDTQYF.

This clonotype came up many times. V and J are TRBV7-9 and TRBJ1-5; D call uncertain. V lost 3 bases and J 3 bases, leaving 6 bases between the germline ends. The CDR3 is made up of 13 amino acids. Per the germline V gene, CDR1 is SEHNR and CDR2 is FQNEAQ (reference sequence). CDR3 nucleotides: TGTGCCAGCAGCTTGTGGGTCAATCAGCCCCAGCATTTT. Translating gives CASSLWVNQPQHF.

This clonotype has a handful of counts. The rearrangement links TRBV7-8 to TRBJ2-7, with 7 nucleotides matching TRBD1. From germline, CDR1 is SGHVS and CDR2 FQNEAQ. The CDR3 extends over 15 amino acids. With 5 bases clipped from V and 3 bases from J, the junction kept 10 bases outside the gene matches. The CDR3 DNA follows: TGTGCCAGCAGCCCGAGACGGGACAGAGGCTACGAGCAGTACTTC. The encoded protein is CASSPRRDRGYEQYF.

This clonotype has a count of ten or more. J is TRBJ1-1 and V is TRBV3-1; 8 bases line up with TRBD1. CDR1 and CDR2 (germline): LGHDT, YNNKEL (reference sequence). The CDR3 is made up of 15 amino acids. Trimming at V came to 3 bases and at J to 8 bases, leaving 11 bases not matched to a gene. In DNA, the CDR3 is TGTGCCAGCAGCCAGAAGGAGCAGGGGGCCGGGGAAGCTTTCTTT. This translates into CASSQKEQGAGEAFF. Complete variable domain (other parts from reference TRBV3-1 and TRBJ1-1): DTAVSQTPKYLVTQMGNDKSIKCEQNLGHDTMYWYKQDSKKFLKIMFSYNNKELIINETVPNRFSPKSPDKAHLNLHINSLELGDSAVYFCASSQKEQGAGEAFFGQGTRLTVV.

This clonotype came up a few times. This chain links TRBV15 with TRBJ2-1; D is perhaps TRBD2 (7 bases). The germline CDR1 and CDR2 sequences are LNHNV and YYDKDF (reference sequence). The CDR3 has 17 amino acids. V lost 3 bases to trimming and J lost 7 bases, with 22 bases between them. The CDR3 DNA reads TGTGCCACCAGCAGGGAGTACGGTCGAGGGGGGGCTAATGAGCAGTTCTTC. This sequence encodes CATSREYGRGGANEQFF.

This clonotype was counted a few times. V usage is TRBV21-1 and J usage is TRBJ1-5; TRBD1 is taken as the D call from the table, unchecked against the DNA. TRBV21-1 is listed as a pseudogene. The CDR3 consists of 18 residues. CDR3 in amino acids: CASSKRGGEIYSNQPQHF. In DNA form, the CDR3 reads TGTGCCAGCAGCAAACGGGGCGGGGAGATCTATAGCAATCAGCCCCAGCATTTT.